Listed here are 13 T cell receptor beta chains from one sample, sequenced in a study of T cell responses to AZD1222 COVID-19 vaccine. The assay was immunoSEQ multiplex PCR, and TCRdb's table has in-frame clones only and misses some. The table lists 83,000 or so clones, roughly 90% of them singletons. The source was peripheral blood, collected 28 days after the second AZD1222 dose. The receptors were sampled from an adult who received the AZD1222 COVID-19 vaccine.

V gene TRBV11-2 combines with J gene TRBJ2-1; TRBD2 matches 11 bases. CDR3 size: 18 residues. Trimming took 0 bases from V and 4 from J; bases not matched to a gene: 8. In germline, CDR1 is SGHAT, CDR2 FQNNGV. The DNA of the CDR3 is TGTGCCAGCAGCTTAGATGATTTCGGGACTAGCGGATACAATGAGCAGTTCTTC. Its protein product is CASSLDDFGTSGYNEQFF.

Only one count was recorded for this clone. The chain employs TRBV11-2 and TRBJ2-2, with D hard to call. Germline V CDR1 and CDR2: SGHAT, FQNNGV. CDR3 length: 11 residues. V lost 5 bases, J lost 8 bases, and 6 bases lay in between. CDR3 protein: CASSPSGELFF. CDR3 coding DNA: TGTGCCAGCAGCCCGTCTGGGGAGCTGTTTTTT.

Only a few counts were recorded for this clone. The chain recombines TRBV3-1 (or the pseudogene TRBV3-2) with TRBJ2-7; TRBD2 aligns across 11 bases. The CDR3 spans 18 residues. V trimming: 2 bases; J trimming: 4 bases; junction bases outside the gene matches: 13. Germline V gene lookup returns CDR1 LGHDT and CDR2 YNNKEL (reference sequence). The CDR3 DNA follows: TGTGCCAGCAGCCAAAAATCTCCTCTAGCGGGAGGCCTTTACGAGCAGTACTTC. It encodes CASSQKSPLAGGLYEQYF.

In nucleotides, the CDR3 is TGTGCCAGCAGTGAAGCCCCGGGGTCTGGAAACACCATATATTTT. Amino acids: CASSEAPGSGNTIYF. This chain links TRBV6-1 with TRBJ1-3; no clear D gene. V was clipped by 0 bases and J by 1 base, with 7 bases between them. This CDR3 contains 15 residues. The V gene's germline CDR1 is MNHNS and CDR2 SASEGT.

The chain links TRBV5-1 to TRBJ2-5, with 7 bases fitting TRBD1. Trimming cost V 3 bases and J 5 bases; bases outside gene matches: 7. The germline V gene has CDR1 SGHRS and CDR2 YFSETQ. This CDR3 spans 14 amino acids. The CDR3 DNA reads TGCGCCAGCAGCTCGAGACAGGGCCCGGAGACCCAGTACTTC. Encoded protein: CASSSRQGPETQYF.

The V and J genes are TRBV7-2 and TRBJ1-5; D remains ambiguous. Trimming took 4 bases from V and 4 from J, leaving 8 bases between them. This CDR3 is 13 amino acids long. Germline assignment: CDR1 SGHTA and CDR2 FQGNSA. This CDR3 is CASSSRGNQPQHF. In DNA, the CDR3 is TGTGCCAGCAGCTCCAGAGGGAATCAGCCCCAGCATTTT.

A single count supports this clone. The chain employs TRBV2 and TRBJ1-1; no firm D call. The germline CDR1 and CDR2 sequences are SNHLY and FYNNEI. The CDR3 spans 13 residues. CDR3 bases: TGTGGCTATACCCGGAGGATGAACACTGAAGCTTTCTTT. Amino acids: CGYTRRMNTEAFF. The complete variable domain, with remaining parts taken from reference TRBV2 and TRBJ1-1, reads EPEVTQTPSHQVTQMGQEVILRCVPISNHLYFYWYRQILGQKVEFLVSFYNNEISEKSEIFDDQFSVERPDGSNFTLKIRSTKLEDSAMYFCGYTRRMNTEAFFGQGTRLTVV.

J is TRBJ1-5 and V is TRBV6-2 or TRBV6-3, with D hard to call. Germline CDR1 reads MNHEY; CDR2 reads SVGEGT. The CDR3 has 14 amino acids. Trimming took off 1 base at V and 6 bases at J, with 10 bases between the two ends. In DNA form, the CDR3 reads TGTGCCAGCAGTTACTTGACCATTGGTCAGCCCCAGCATTTT. As protein: CASSYLTIGQPQHF.

The table lists this clone with a count of one. The chain recombines TRBV6-5 with TRBJ2-7; 9 bases are shared with TRBD1. CDR3 length: 15 residues. Germline values: CDR1 MNHEY, CDR2 SVGAGI. V lost 4 bases to trimming and J lost 5 bases; unmatched junction nucleotides: 9. CDR3 DNA sequence: TGTGCCAGCAGTTCCCACAGGGGGCGAAAGAACGAGCAGTACTTC. Amino acid sequence: CASSSHRGRKNEQYF.

This clone was picked up one time. The chain employs TRBV4-1 and TRBJ1-2, with D perhaps TRBD1 (5 bases). The V end lost 4 bases, the J end lost 8 bases, and 11 bases lay between the germline ends. This CDR3 contains 12 residues. Germline V gene lookup returns CDR1 MGHRA and CDR2 YSYEKL. The CDR3 coding sequence is TGCGCCAGCAGCCTGGGGCTAGCAGGCTACACCTTC. Encoded protein: CASSLGLAGYTF.

The J gene is TRBJ2-1, the V gene TRBV29-1; 9 positions agree with TRBD2. The CDR3 spans 13 residues. The germline V gene encodes CDR1 SQVTM and CDR2 ANQGSEA. The V gene end was trimmed by 2 bases and the J gene end by 5 bases; junction bases not matched to a gene: 1. The chain's CDR3 is CSVERTSDNEQFF. The CDR3 nucleotides are TGCAGCGTTGAACGGACTAGCGACAATGAGCAGTTCTTC.

This clone was counted a few times. V usage is TRBV5-5 and J usage is TRBJ1-1; tentatively, D is TRBD1 (6 bases). The V gene's germline CDR1 is SGHKS and CDR2 YYEKEE (reference sequence). CDR3 size: 15 residues. Trimming took 7 bases from V and 0 from J, leaving 16 bases between them. The CDR3 loop reads CASDLGGLMNTEAFF. DNA of the CDR3: TGTGCCAGCGACTTAGGGGGTCTGATGAACACTGAAGCTTTCTTT. Together with reference TRBV5-5 and TRBJ1-1, the CDR3 gives the full variable domain: DAGVTQSPTHLIKTRGQQVTLRCSPISGHKSVSWYQQVLGQGPQFIFQYYEKEERGRGNFPDRFSARQFPNYSSELNVNALLLGDSALYLCASDLGGLMNTEAFFGQGTRLTVV.

The chain carries TRBV7-6 and TRBJ2-7, with 7 positions matching TRBD1. After removal of 4 bases from V and 0 bases from J, the junction contained 6 bases not matched to a gene. CDR1 is SGHVS and CDR2 is FNYEAQ in the germline V gene. The CDR3 has 15 amino acids. As DNA, the CDR3 is TGTGCCAGCAGCTCACTCCGGGACAGCTCCTACGAGCAGTACTTC. This gives the protein CASSSLRDSSYEQYF.